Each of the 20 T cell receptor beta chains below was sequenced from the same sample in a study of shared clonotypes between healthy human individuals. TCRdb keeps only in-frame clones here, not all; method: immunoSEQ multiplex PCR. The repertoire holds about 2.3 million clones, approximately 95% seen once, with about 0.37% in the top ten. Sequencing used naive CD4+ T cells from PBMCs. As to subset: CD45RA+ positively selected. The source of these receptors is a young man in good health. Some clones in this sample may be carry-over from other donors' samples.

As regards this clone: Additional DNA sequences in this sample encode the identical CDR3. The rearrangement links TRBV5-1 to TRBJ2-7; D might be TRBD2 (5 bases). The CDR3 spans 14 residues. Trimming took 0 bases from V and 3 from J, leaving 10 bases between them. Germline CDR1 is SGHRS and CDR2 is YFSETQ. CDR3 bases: TGCGCCAGCAGCTTGGCGGCTAGCAACTACGAGCAGTACTTC. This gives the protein CASSLAASNYEQYF.

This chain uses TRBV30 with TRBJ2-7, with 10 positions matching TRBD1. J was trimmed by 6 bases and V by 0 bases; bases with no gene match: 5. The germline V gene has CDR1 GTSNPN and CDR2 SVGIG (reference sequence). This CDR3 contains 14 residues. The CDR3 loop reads CAWSVGQGVLEQYF. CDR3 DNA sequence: TGTGCCTGGAGTGTAGGACAGGGGGTTCTCGAGCAGTACTTC.

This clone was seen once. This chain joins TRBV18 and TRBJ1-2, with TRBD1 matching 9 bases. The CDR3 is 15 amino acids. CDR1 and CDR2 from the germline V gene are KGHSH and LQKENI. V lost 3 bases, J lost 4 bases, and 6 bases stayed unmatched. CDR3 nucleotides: TGTGCCAGCTCACCCGGGACAGGGAACGGCTATGGCTACACCTTC. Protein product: CASSPGTGNGYGYTF.

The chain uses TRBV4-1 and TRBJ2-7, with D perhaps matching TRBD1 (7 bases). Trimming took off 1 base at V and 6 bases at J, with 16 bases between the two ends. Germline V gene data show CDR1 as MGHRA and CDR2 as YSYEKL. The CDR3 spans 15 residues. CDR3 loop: CASSQAGGKSGEQYF. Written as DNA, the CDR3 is TGCGCCAGCAGCCAAGCAGGGGGGAAAAGTGGCGAGCAGTACTTC.

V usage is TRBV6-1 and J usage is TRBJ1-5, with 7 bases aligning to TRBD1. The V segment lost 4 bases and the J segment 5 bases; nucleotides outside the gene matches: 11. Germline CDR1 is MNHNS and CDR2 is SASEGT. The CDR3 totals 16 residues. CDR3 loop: CASSGGRGWNDQPQHF. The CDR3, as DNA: TGTGCCAGCAGTGGAGGCAGGGGGTGGAACGATCAGCCCCAGCATTTT.

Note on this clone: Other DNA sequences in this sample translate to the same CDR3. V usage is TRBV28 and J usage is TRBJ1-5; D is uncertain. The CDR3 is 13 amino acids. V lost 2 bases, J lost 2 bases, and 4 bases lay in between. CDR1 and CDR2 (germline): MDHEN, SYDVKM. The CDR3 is CASSLLGNQPQHF. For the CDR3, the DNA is TGTGCCAGCAGTTTACTAGGCAATCAGCCCCAGCATTTT.

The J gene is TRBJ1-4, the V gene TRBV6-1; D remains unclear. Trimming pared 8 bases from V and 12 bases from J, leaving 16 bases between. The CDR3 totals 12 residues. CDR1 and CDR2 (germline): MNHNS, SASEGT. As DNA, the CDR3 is TGTGCCAGCCACTCCGGAGGTGGGGAACTGTTTTTT. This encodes CASHSGGGELFF.

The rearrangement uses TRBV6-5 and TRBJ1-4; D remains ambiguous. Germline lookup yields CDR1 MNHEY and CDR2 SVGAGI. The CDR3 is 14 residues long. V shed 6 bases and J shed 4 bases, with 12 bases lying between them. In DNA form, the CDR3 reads TGTGCCAGCAGGCGGACCGGAAGTAATGAAAAACTGTTTTTT. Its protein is CASRRTGSNEKLFF.

CDR3 loop: CASSLRGTPNTEAFF. In nucleotides, the CDR3 is TGTGCCAGCAGCTTACGAGGGACACCTAACACTGAAGCTTTCTTT. This rearrangement joins TRBV7-6 to TRBJ1-1; tentatively, D is TRBD1 (6 bases). The length of the CDR3 is 15 residues. The germline V gene encodes CDR1 SGHVS and CDR2 FNYEAQ. The V gene lost 2 bases and the J gene lost 2 bases, with 12 bases spanning the gap.

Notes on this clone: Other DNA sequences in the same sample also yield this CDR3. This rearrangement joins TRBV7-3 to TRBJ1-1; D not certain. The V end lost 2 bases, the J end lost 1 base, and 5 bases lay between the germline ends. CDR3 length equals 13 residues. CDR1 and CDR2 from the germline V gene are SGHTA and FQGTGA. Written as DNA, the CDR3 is TGTGCCAGCAGCTTACACCGGAACACTGAAGCTTTCTTT. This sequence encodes CASSLHRNTEAFF. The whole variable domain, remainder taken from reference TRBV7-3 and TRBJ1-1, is GAGVSQTPSNKVTEKGKYVELRCDPISGHTALYWYRQSLGQGPEFLIYFQGTGAADDSGLPNDRFFAVRPEGSVSTLKIQRTERGDSAVYLCASSLHRNTEAFFGQGTRLTVV.

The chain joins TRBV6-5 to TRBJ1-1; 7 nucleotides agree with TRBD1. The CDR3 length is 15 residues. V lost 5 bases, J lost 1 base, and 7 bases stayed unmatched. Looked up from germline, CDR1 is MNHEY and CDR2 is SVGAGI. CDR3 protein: CASSPQDRRNTEAFF. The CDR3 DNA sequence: TGTGCCAGCAGTCCACAGGACAGGAGGAACACTGAAGCTTTCTTT.

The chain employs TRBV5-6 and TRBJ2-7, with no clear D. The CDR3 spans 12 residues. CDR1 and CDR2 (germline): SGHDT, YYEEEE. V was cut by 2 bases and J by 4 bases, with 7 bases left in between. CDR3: CASSFDTYEQYF. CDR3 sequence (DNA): TGTGCCAGCAGCTTCGACACGTACGAGCAGTACTTC. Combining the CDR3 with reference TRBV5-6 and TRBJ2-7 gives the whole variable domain DAGVTQSPTHLIKTRGQQVTLRCSPKSGHDTVSWYQQALGQGPQFIFQYYEEEERQRGNFPDRFSGHQFPNYSSELNVNALLLGDSALYLCASSFDTYEQYFGPGTRLTVT.

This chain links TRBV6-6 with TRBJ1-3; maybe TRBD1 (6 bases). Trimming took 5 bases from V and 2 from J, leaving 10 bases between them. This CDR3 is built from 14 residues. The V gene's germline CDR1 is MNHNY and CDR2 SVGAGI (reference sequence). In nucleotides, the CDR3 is TGTGCCAGCAGTCGACAGGTTGCTGGAAACACCATATATTTT. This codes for CASSRQVAGNTIYF.

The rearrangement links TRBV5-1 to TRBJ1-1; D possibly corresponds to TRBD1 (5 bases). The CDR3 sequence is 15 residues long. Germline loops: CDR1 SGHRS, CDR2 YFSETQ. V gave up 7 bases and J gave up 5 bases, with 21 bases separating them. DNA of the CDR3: TGCGCCAGCCTTCTCGACCAGGGTTTATCAACTGAAGCTTTCTTT. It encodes CASLLDQGLSTEAFF.

For the CDR3, the DNA is TGCGCCAGCAGCTTGGACAGGTTGGTGGCTGAAGCTTTCTTT. Translation: CASSLDRLVAEAFF. This chain connects TRBV5-1 to TRBJ1-1; D possibly corresponds to TRBD1 (5 bases). V lost 0 bases and J 6 bases, leaving 12 bases between the germline ends. CDR1 is SGHRS and CDR2 is YFSETQ in the germline V gene. The CDR3 length is 14 residues.

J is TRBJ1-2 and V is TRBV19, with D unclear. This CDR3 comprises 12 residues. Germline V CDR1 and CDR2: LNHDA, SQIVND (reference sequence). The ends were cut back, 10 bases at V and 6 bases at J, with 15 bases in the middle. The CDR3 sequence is CAISEALHGYTF. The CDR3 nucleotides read TGTGCCATCTCCGAGGCCCTCCATGGCTACACCTTC.

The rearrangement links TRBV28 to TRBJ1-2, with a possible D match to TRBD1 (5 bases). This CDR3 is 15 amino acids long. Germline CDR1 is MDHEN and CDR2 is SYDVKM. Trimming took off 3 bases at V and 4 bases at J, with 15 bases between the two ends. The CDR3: CASSFFGTHLYGYTF. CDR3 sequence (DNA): TGTGCCAGCAGTTTCTTCGGGACGCATCTCTATGGCTACACCTTC.

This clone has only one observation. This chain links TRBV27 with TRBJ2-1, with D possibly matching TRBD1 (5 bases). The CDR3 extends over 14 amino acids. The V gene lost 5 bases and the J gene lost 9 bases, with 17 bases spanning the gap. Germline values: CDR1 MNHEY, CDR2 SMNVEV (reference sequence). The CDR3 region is CASSPKGPLGEQFF. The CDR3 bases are TGTGCCAGCAGTCCCAAGGGGCCCCTCGGTGAGCAGTTCTTC.

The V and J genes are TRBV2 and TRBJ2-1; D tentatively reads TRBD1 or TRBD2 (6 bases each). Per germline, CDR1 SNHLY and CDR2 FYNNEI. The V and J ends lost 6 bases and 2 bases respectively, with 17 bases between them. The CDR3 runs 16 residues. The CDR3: CASSRGGGNAYNEQFF. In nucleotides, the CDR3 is TGTGCCAGCAGCCGTGGGGGCGGGAACGCCTACAATGAGCAGTTCTTC.

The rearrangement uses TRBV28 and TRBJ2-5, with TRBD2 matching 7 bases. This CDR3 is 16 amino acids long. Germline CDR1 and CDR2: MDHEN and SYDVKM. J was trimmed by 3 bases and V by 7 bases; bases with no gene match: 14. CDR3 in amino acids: CASKLEGRGGEETQYF. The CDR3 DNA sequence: TGTGCCAGCAAACTCGAGGGGCGCGGGGGAGAAGAGACCCAGTACTTC.